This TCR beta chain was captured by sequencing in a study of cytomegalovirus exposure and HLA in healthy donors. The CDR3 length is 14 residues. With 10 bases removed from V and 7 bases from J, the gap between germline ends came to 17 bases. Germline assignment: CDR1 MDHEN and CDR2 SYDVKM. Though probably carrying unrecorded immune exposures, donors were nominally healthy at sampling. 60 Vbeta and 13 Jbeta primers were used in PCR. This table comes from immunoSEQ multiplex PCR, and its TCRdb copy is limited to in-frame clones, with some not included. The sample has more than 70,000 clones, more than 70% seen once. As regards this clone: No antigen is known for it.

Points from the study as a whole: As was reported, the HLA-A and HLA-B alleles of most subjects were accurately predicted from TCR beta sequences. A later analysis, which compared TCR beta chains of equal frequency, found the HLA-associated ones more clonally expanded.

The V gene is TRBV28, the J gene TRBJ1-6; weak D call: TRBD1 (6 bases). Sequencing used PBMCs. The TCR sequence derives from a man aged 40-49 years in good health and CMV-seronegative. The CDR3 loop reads CATLEGVRNSPLHF. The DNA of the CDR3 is TGTGCCACATTAGAGGGGGTAAGGAATTCACCCCTCCACTTT.